The rows below give T cell receptor beta chains drawn from one sample of a study of T cell responses to AZD1222 COVID-19 vaccine. Clones were read by immunoSEQ multiplex PCR, and TCRdb kept only the in-frame ones, dropping some. The table lists around 61,000 clones, 70% to 90% of them singletons. This specimen consisted of peripheral blood, obtained on day 0 of AZD1222 vaccination. Receptors were obtained from an adult in good health. The CDR3 runs from the conserved cysteine through the conserved F or W. The order of the fields is V gene, J gene, CDR3 length, CDR3 protein.

v_gene: TRBV4-1; j_gene: TRBJ2-4; len: 15; CDR3aa: CASSQGHIAKNIQYF
v_gene: TRBV6-8; j_gene: TRBJ2-7; len: 16; CDR3aa: CASSYSRRQGRDEQYF
v_gene: TRBV28; j_gene: TRBJ1-5; len: 17; CDR3aa: CASSPPGQGPYNQPQHF
v_gene: TRBV6-5; j_gene: TRBJ1-4; len: 15; CDR3aa: CASGRGLNTNEKLFF
v_gene: TRBV3-1/TRBV3-2; j_gene: TRBJ2-7; len: 13; CDR3aa: CASSRDSQYEQYF
v_gene: TRBV29-1; j_gene: TRBJ2-7; len: 12; CDR3aa: CSVGDGIYEQYF
v_gene: TRBV4-2; j_gene: TRBJ1-2; len: 15; CDR3aa: CASSQDGASTYGYTF
v_gene: TRBV19; j_gene: TRBJ2-7; len: 17; CDR3aa: CASSIGTTSGGAYEQYF
v_gene: TRBV11-3; j_gene: TRBJ2-2; len: 13; CDR3aa: CASSQYRTGELFF
v_gene: TRBV5-6; j_gene: TRBJ1-2; len: 15; CDR3aa: CASSLVGQATYGYTF
v_gene: TRBV28; j_gene: TRBJ1-3; len: 15; CDR3aa: CASSPRGWGGNTIYF
v_gene: TRBV12-3/TRBV12-4; j_gene: TRBJ2-4; len: 12; CDR3aa: CASSWIGDIQYF
v_gene: TRBV19; j_gene: TRBJ2-1; len: 15; CDR3aa: CASSITGQTYNEQFF
v_gene: TRBV5-1; j_gene: TRBJ2-2; len: 17; CDR3aa: CASSRGTVTSSTGELFF
v_gene: TRBV4-1; j_gene: TRBJ2-1; len: 16; CDR3aa: CASSQEVPGSGNEQFF
v_gene: TRBV3-1/TRBV3-2; j_gene: TRBJ2-6; len: 15; CDR3aa: CASSQENSGANVLTF
v_gene: TRBV7-2; j_gene: TRBJ2-7; len: 16; CDR3aa: CASSWTGTSGSYEQYF
v_gene: TRBV28; j_gene: TRBJ1-5; len: 14; CDR3aa: CASSPRQIDQPQHF
v_gene: TRBV25-1; j_gene: TRBJ2-7; len: 14; CDR3aa: CASSEWGGAYEQYF
v_gene: TRBV28; j_gene: TRBJ2-7; len: 16; CDR3aa: CASSRILGQGRYEQYF
v_gene: TRBV7-9; j_gene: TRBJ2-5; len: 15; CDR3aa: CASSLAGGPGETQYF
v_gene: TRBV30; j_gene: TRBJ1-5; len: 18; CDR3aa: CAWSAILGTHARNQPQHF
v_gene: TRBV28; j_gene: TRBJ1-1; len: 13; CDR3aa: CASSLYWGSEAFF
v_gene: TRBV6-5; j_gene: TRBJ1-5; len: 15; CDR3aa: CASTDRVSGNQPQHF
v_gene: TRBV28; j_gene: TRBJ2-2; len: 16; CDR3aa: CASSLFSGTGVGELFF
v_gene: TRBV30; j_gene: TRBJ1-1; len: 13; CDR3aa: CAWRSGLNTEAFF
v_gene: TRBV6-1; j_gene: TRBJ1-5; len: 14; CDR3aa: CASSDSNSNQPQHF
v_gene: TRBV21-1; j_gene: TRBJ2-4; len: 17; CDR3aa: CASSKEFGGVAKNIQYF
v_gene: TRBV28; j_gene: TRBJ1-1; len: 16; CDR3aa: CASSLPPGEGNTEAFF
v_gene: TRBV28; j_gene: TRBJ1-4; len: 12; CDR3aa: CASEQGNEKLFF
v_gene: TRBV9; j_gene: TRBJ2-3; len: 15; CDR3aa: CASSRGQGAQDTQYF
v_gene: TRBV5-1; j_gene: TRBJ2-2; len: 13; CDR3aa: CASSLGITGELFF
v_gene: TRBV6-1; j_gene: TRBJ1-6; len: 17; CDR3aa: CASSDATGVGMGSPLHF
v_gene: TRBV2; j_gene: TRBJ1-2; len: 13; CDR3aa: CATNRGRIYGYTF
v_gene: TRBV5-1; j_gene: TRBJ2-3; len: 13; CDR3aa: CASDQGGADTQYF
v_gene: TRBV7-7; j_gene: TRBJ2-5; len: 13; CDR3aa: CASSLDREETQYF
v_gene: TRBV5-6; j_gene: TRBJ2-2; len: 15; CDR3aa: CASSYGTGNTGELFF
v_gene: TRBV10-3; j_gene: TRBJ1-3; len: 16; CDR3aa: CAISESGDNSGNTIYF
v_gene: TRBV6-5; j_gene: TRBJ1-2; len: 12; CDR3aa: CASSQGVYGYTF
v_gene: TRBV4-2; j_gene: TRBJ1-4; len: 15; CDR3aa: CASSQGGEANEKLFF
v_gene: TRBV6-1; j_gene: TRBJ1-5; len: 15; CDR3aa: CASSEQGQTNQPQHF
v_gene: TRBV13; j_gene: TRBJ2-3; len: 18; CDR3aa: CASSPGGEGGPGGDTQYF
v_gene: TRBV4-1; j_gene: TRBJ1-6; len: 16; CDR3aa: CASSQDLTGGISPLHF
v_gene: TRBV5-4; j_gene: TRBJ2-2; len: 17; CDR3aa: CASSLTPRRGSAGELFF
v_gene: TRBV4-1; j_gene: TRBJ2-1; len: 19; CDR3aa: CASSQAVLRASGVNNEQFF